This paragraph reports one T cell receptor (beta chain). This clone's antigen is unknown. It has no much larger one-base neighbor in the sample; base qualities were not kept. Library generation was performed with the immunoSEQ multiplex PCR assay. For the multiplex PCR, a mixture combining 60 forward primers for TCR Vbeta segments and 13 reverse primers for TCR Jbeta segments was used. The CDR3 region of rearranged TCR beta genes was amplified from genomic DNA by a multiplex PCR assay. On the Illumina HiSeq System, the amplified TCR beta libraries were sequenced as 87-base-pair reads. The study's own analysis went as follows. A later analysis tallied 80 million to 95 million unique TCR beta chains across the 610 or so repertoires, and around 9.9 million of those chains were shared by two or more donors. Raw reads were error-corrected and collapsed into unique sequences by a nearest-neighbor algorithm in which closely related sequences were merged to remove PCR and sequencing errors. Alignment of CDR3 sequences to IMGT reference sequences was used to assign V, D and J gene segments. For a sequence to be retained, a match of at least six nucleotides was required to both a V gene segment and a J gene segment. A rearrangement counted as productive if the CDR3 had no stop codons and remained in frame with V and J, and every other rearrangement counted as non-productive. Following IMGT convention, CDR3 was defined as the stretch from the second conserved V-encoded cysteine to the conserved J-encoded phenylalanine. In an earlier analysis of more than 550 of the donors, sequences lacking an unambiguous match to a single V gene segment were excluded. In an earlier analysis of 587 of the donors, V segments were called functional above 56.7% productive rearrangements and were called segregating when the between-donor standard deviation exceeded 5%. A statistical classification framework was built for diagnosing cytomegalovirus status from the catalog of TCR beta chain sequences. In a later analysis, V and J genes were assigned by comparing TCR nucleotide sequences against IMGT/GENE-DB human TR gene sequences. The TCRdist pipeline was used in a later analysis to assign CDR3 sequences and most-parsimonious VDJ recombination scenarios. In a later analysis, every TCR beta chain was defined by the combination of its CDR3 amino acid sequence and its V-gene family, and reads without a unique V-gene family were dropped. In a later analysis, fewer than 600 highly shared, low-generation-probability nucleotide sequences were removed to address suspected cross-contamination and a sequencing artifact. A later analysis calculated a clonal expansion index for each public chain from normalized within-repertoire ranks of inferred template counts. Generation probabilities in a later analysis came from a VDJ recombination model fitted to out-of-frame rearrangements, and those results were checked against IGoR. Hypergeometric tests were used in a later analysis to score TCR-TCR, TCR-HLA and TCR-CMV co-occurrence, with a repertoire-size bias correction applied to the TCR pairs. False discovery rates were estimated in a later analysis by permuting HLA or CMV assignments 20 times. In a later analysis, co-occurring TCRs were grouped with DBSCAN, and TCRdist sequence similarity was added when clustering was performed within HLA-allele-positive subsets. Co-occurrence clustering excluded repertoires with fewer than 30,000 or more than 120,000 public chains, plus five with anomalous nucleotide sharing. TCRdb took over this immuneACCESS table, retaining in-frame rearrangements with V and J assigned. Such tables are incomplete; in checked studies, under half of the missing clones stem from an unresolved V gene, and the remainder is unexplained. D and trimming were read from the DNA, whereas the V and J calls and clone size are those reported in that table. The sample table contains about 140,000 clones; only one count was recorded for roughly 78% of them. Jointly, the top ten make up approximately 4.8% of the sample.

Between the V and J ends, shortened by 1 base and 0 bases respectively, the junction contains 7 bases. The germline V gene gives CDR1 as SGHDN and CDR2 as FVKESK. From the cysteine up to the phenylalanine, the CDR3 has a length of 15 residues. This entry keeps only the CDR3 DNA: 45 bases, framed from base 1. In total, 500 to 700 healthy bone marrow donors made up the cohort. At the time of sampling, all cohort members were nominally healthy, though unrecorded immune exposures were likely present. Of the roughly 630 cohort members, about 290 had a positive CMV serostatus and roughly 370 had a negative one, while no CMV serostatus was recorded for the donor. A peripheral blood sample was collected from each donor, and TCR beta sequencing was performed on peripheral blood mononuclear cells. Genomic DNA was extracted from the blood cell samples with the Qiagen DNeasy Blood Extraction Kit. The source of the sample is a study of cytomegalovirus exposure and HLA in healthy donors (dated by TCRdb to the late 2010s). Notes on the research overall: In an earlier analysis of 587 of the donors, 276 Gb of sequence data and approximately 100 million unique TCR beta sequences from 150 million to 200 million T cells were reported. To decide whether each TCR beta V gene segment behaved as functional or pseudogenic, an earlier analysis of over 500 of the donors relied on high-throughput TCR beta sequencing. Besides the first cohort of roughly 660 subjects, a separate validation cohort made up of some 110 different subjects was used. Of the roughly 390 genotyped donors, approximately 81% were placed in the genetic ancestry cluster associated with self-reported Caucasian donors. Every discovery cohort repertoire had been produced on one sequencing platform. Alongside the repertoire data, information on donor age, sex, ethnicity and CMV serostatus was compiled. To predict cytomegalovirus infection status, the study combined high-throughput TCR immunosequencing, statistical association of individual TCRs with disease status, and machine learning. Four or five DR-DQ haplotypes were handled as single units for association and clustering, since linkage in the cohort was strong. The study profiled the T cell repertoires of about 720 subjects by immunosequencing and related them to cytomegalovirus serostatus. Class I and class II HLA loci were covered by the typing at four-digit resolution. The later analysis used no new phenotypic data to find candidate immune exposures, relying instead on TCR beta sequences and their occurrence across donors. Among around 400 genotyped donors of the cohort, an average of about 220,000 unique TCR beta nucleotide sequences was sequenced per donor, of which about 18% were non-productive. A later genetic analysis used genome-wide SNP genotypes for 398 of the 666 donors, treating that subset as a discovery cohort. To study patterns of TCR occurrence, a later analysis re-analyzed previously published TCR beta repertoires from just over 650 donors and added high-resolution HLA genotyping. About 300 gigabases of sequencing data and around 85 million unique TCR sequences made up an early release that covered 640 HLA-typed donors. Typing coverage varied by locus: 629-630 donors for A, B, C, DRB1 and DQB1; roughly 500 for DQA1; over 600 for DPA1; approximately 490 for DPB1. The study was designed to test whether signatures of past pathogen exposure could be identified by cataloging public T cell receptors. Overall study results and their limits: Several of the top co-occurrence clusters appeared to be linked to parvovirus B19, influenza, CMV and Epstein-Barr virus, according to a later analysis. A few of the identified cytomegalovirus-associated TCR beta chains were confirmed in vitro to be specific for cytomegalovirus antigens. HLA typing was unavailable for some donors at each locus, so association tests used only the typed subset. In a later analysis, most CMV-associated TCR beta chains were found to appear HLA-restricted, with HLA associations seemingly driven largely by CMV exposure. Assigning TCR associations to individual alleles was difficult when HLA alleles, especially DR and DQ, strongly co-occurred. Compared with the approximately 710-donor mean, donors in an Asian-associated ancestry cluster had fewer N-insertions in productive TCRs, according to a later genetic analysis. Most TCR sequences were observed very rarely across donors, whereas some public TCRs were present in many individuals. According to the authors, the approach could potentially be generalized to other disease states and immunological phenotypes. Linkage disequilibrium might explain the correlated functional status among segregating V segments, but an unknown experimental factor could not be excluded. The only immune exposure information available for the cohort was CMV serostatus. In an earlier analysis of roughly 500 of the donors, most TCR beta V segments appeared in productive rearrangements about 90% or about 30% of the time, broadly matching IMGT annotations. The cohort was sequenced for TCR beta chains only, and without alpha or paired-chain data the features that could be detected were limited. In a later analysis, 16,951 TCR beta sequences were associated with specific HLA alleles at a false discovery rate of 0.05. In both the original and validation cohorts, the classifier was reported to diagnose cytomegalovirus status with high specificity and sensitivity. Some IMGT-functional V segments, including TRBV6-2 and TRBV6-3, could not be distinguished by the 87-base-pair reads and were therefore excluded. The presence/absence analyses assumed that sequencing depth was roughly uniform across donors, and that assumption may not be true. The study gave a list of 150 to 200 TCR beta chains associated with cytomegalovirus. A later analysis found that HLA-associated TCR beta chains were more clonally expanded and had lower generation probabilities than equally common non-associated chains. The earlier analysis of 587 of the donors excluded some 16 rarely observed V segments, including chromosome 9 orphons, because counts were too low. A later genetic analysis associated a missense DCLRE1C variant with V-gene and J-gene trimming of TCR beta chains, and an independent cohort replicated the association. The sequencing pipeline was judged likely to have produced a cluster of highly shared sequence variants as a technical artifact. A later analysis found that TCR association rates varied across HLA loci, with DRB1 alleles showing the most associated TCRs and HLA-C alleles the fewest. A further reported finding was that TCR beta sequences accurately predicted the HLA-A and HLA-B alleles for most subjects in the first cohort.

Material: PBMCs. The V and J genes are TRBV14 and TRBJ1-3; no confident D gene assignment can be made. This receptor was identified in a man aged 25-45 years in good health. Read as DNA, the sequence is TGTGCCAGCAGCCAAGTTCCCGTCTCTGGAAACACCATATATTTT. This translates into CASSQVPVSGNTIYF.